The 13 T cell receptor beta chains below all came from one sample that was sequenced in a study of cytomegalovirus exposure and HLA in healthy donors. The PCR had 60 Vbeta and 13 Jbeta primers. The table came from immunoSEQ multiplex PCR; TCRdb's copy has only in-frame clones and leaves some out. The sample carries some 65,000 clones, 75% recorded once. Sequenced sample: PBMCs. The source of these receptors is a woman aged 35 to 49 in good health and CMV-seropositive.

The chain joins TRBV7-2 to TRBJ2-3; 15 bases align to TRBD2. Trimming at V came to 7 bases and at J to 5 bases, leaving 7 bases not matched to a gene. Germline CDR1 is SGHTA and CDR2 is FQGNSA. The length of the CDR3 is 16 residues. The CDR3, as DNA: TGTGCCAGCACGGGACTAGCGGGGGGAGGGGGAGATACGCAGTATTTT. Residues: CASTGLAGGGGDTQYF.

This clone was found a few times. The chain links TRBV4-3 to TRBJ2-3; 9 positions agree with TRBD2. Germline CDR1 is LGHNA and CDR2 is YSLEER. With V trimmed by 0 bases and J by 8 bases, 21 bases remained unmatched. This CDR3 is built from 20 residues. CDR3 in amino acids: CASSQDRPGSSGGLQSTQYF. The CDR3 nucleotides are TGCGCCAGCAGCCAAGATCGCCCAGGATCCAGCGGGGGGCTACAGAGTACGCAGTATTTT.

The chain combines TRBV28 with TRBJ2-5; 8 bases map to TRBD1. Trimming removed 3 bases from V and 5 bases from J; junction bases left unmatched: 11. The germline V gene has CDR1 MDHEN and CDR2 SYDVKM. This CDR3 region has 16 residues. In nucleotides, the CDR3 is TGTGCCAGCAGTTTTGGGGCAGGGGGCGGAGGTGAGACCCAGTACTTC. Protein sequence: CASSFGAGGGGETQYF.

V and J are TRBV5-5 and TRBJ2-3, with D perhaps TRBD1 (6 bases). Germline assignment: CDR1 SGHKS and CDR2 YYEKEE (reference sequence). The length of the CDR3 is 14 residues. The ends were cut back, 4 bases at V and 4 bases at J, with 13 bases in the middle. CDR3 region: CASSLYRAPDTQYF. The CDR3, as DNA: TGTGCCAGCAGCCTATACAGGGCACCAGATACGCAGTATTTT.

The gene calls are TRBV6-6 and TRBJ2-7, with TRBD2 matching over 10 bases. The CDR3 has 15 amino acids. Per germline, CDR1 MNHNY and CDR2 SVGAGI (reference sequence). J was trimmed by 2 bases and V by 2 bases; bases with no gene match: 3. DNA for the CDR3: TGTGCCAGCAGTTACATTAGCGGGGGGACCTACGAGCAGTACTTC. This translates into CASSYISGGTYEQYF.

This chain uses TRBV19 with TRBJ1-6, with 7 bases lining up with TRBD1. With 7 bases clipped from V and 9 bases from J, the junction kept 9 bases outside the gene matches. Germline loops: CDR1 LNHDA, CDR2 SQIVND (reference sequence). The CDR3 consists of 14 residues. This CDR3 reads CASKLDRASSPLHF. The CDR3 coding sequence is TGTGCCAGTAAATTAGACAGGGCAAGTTCACCCCTCCACTTT.

V gene TRBV7-9 combines with J gene TRBJ2-2, with 7 bases that match TRBD2. This CDR3 spans 15 amino acids. CDR1 and CDR2 from the germline V gene are SEHNR and FQNEAQ (reference sequence). V lost 2 bases and J lost 3; bases outside the gene matches: 3. CDR3 loop: CASSLLSGDTGELFF. For the CDR3, the DNA is TGTGCCAGCAGCTTACTCAGCGGGGACACCGGGGAGCTGTTTTTT.

Points on this clone: An end of the junction does not agree with germline; a read error may underlie this. As DNA, the CDR3 is TGTGCCAACAGTTTATCCAGATATAATTCACCCCTCCACTTT. Its translation is CANSLSRYNSPLHF. The gene calls are TRBV27 and TRBJ1-6; D ambiguous. Germline values: CDR1 MNHEY, CDR2 SMNVEV (reference sequence). CDR3 size: 14 residues.

V usage is TRBV10-2 and J usage is TRBJ2-5; 9 nucleotides align to TRBD2. The J call may be incorrect, as the DNA end agrees better with TRBJ2-7. The germline V gene has CDR1 WSHSY and CDR2 SAAADI. The CDR3 is made up of 14 amino acids. The CDR3 nucleotides are TGCGCCAGCAAAGAGAGCGGGGGGCTTTACGAGCAGTACTTC. Translation gives CASKESGGLYEQYF.

The CDR3 region is CASSGPGDTQYF. CDR3 sequence (DNA): TGTGCCAGCAGTGGACCGGGGGATACGCAGTATTTT. The chain has TRBV2 and TRBJ2-3, with D tentatively TRBD2 (5 bases). Trimming removed 4 bases at V and 6 bases at J, with 8 bases between. Germline V CDR1 and CDR2: SNHLY, FYNNEI. The CDR3 loop spans 12 amino acids.

V is TRBV27 and J is TRBJ2-6; 8 nucleotides line up with TRBD1. CDR3 size: 18 residues. V dropped 3 bases and J dropped 0; count of bases not matched to a gene: 7. Looked up from germline, CDR1 is MNHEY and CDR2 is SMNVEV (reference sequence). The CDR3 is CASSFEGTGFSGANVLTF. CDR3 DNA: TGTGCCAGCAGTTTTGAGGGGACAGGTTTCTCTGGGGCCAACGTCCTGACTTTC.

This chain links TRBV11-2 with TRBJ2-5; 8 bases match TRBD1. Germline V gene data show CDR1 as SGHAT and CDR2 as FQNNGV. V gave up 1 base and J gave up 5 bases; unmatched junction bases: 6. The CDR3 has 15 amino acids. CDR3 nucleotide sequence: TGTGCCAGCAGCTTAGCTTCAGGGGGCGGCGAGACCCAGTACTTC. Residues: CASSLASGGGETQYF.

The CDR3 coding sequence is TGCGCCAGCAGCGGTGCACAGGGGACGGGAAACACCATATATTTT. Translating gives CASSGAQGTGNTIYF. The chain joins TRBV4-1 to TRBJ1-3, with TRBD1 matching 7 bases. Germline values: CDR1 MGHRA, CDR2 YSYEKL. Trimming cost V 5 bases and J 4 bases; bases outside gene matches: 8. CDR3 length: 15 residues.